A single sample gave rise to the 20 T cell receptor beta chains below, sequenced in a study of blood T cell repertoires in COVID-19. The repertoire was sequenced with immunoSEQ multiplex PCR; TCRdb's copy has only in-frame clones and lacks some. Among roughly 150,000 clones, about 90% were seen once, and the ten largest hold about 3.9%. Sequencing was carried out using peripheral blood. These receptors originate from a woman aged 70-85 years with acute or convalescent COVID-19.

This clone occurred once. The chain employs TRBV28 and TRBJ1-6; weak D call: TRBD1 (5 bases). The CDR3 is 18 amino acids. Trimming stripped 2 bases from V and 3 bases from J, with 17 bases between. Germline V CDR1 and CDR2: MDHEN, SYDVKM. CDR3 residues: CASSLSGSGPFYNSPLHF. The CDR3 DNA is TGTGCCAGCAGTTTAAGCGGGTCAGGGCCGTTCTATAATTCACCCCTCCACTTT.

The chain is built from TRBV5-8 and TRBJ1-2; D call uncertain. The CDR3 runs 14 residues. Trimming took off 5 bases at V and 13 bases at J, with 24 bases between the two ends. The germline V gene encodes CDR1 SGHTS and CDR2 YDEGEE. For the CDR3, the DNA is TGTGCCAGCAGAGAACGGTACTTCACTATGGAGGGCACCTTC. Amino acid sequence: CASRERYFTMEGTF.

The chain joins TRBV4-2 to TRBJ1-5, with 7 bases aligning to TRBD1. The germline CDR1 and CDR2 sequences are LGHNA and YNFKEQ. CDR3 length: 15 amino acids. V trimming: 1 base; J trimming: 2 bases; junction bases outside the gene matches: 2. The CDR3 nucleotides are TGTGCCAGCAGCCAAGCAGGGGGAGGCAATCAGCCCCAGCATTTT. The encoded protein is CASSQAGGGNQPQHF.

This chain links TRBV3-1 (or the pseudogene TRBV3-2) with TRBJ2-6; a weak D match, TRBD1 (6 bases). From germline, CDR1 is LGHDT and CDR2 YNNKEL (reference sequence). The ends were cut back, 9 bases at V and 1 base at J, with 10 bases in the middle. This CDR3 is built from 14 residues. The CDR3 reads CASTGFSGANVLTF. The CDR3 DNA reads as TGTGCCAGTACAGGGTTTTCTGGGGCCAACGTCCTGACTTTC.

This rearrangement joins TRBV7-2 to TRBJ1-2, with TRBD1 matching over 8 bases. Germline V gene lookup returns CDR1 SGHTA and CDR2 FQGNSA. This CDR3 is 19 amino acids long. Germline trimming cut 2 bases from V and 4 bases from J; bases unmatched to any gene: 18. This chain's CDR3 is CASSLSSPQGVHPSYGYTF. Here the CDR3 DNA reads TGTGCCAGCAGCTTATCTTCCCCACAGGGGGTACATCCCTCCTATGGCTACACCTTC.

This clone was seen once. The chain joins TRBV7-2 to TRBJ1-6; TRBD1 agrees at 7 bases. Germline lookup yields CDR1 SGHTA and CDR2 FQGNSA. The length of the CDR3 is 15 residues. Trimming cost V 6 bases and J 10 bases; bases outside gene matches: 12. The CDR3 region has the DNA TGTGCCAGCAGGGGTCCGACAGGGCCAGGCTCACCCCTCCACTTT. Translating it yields CASRGPTGPGSPLHF.

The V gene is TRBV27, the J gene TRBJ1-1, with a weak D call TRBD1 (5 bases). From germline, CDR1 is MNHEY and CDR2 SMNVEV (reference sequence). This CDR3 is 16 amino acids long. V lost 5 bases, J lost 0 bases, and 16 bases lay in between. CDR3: CASSPLSTAMNTEAFF. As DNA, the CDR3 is TGTGCCAGCAGTCCCCTCTCGACAGCCATGAACACTGAAGCTTTCTTT.

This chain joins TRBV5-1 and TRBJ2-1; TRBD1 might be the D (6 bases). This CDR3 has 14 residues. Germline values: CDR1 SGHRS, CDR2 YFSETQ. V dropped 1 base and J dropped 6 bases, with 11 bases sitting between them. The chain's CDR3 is CASSLQGPPNEQFF. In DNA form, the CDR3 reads TGCGCCAGCAGCTTGCAGGGGCCCCCCAATGAGCAGTTCTTC.

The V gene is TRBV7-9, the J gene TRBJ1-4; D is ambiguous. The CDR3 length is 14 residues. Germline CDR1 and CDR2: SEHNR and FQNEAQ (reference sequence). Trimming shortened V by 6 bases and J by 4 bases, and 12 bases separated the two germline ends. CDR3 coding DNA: TGTGCCAGCAGTAGAACCTCTCATAATGAAAAACTGTTTTTT. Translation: CASSRTSHNEKLFF.

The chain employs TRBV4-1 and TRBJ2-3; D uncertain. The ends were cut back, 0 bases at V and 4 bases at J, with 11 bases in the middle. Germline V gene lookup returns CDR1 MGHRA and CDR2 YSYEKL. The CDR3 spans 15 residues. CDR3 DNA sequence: TGCGCCAGCAGCCAAGATCGGGTCGGTGCAGATACGCAGTATTTT. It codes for CASSQDRVGADTQYF.

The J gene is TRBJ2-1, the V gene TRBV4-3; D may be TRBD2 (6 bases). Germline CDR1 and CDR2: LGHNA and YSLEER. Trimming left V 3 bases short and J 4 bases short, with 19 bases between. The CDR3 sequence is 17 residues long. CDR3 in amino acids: CASSHYPGLEKYNEQFF. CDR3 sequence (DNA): TGCGCCAGCAGCCACTACCCGGGACTGGAAAAGTACAATGAGCAGTTCTTC.

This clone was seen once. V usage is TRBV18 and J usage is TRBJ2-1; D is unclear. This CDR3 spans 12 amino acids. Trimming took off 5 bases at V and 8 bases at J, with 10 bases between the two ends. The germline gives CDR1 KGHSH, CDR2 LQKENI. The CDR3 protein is CASSSLSDEQFF. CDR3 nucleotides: TGTGCCAGCTCAAGCCTAAGTGATGAGCAGTTCTTC.

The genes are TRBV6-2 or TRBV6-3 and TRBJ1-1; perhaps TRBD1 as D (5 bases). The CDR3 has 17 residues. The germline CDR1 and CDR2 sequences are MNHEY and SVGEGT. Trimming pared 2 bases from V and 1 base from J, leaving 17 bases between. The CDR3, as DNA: TGTGCCAGCAGTTACACCGGCAGGGTTATTTCGAACACTGAAGCTTTCTTT. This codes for CASSYTGRVISNTEAFF.

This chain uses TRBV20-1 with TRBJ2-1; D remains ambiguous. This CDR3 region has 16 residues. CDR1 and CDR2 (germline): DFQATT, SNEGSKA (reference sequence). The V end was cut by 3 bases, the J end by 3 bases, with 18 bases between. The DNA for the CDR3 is TGCAGTGCTAGTACTATGACTGAGATAATCTACAATGAGCAGTTCTTC. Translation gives CSASTMTEIIYNEQFF.

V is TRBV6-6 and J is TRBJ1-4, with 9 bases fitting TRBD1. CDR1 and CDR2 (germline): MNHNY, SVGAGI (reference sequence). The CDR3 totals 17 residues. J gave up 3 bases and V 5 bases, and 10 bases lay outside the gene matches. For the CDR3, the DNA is TGTGCCAGCAGTCCCGGGACAGGGTGGAGGTCTAATGAAAAACTGTTTTTT. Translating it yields CASSPGTGWRSNEKLFF.

The CDR3 loop is CASSDRGRWETQYF. The CDR3 DNA reads as TGTGCCAGCAGCGACAGGGGGCGCTGGGAGACCCAGTACTTC. The chain recombines TRBV14 with TRBJ2-5, with 10 bases identical to TRBD1. Germline values: CDR1 SGHDN, CDR2 FVKESK. The CDR3 covers 14 residues. V shed 5 bases and J 5 bases; nucleotides not matched to a gene: 5.

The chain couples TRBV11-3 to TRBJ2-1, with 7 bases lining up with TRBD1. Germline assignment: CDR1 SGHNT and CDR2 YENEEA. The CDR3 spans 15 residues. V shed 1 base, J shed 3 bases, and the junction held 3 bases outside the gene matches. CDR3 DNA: TGTGCCAGCAGCTTAGCAGGGGGTGACTACAATGAGCAGTTCTTC. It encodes CASSLAGGDYNEQFF.

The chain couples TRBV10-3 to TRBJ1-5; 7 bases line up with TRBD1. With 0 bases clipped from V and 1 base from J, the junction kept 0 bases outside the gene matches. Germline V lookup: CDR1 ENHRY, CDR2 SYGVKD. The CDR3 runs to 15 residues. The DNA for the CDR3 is TGTGCCATCAGTGAGTCGGGACAGAGCAATCAGCCCCAGCATTTT. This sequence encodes CAISESGQSNQPQHF.

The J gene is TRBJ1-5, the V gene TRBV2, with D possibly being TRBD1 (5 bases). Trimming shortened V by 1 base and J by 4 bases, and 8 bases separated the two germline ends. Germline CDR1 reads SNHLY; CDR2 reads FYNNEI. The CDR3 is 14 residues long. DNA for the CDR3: TGTGCCAGCAGTGAAGGCAGGGTGAATCAGCCCCAGCATTTT. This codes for CASSEGRVNQPQHF. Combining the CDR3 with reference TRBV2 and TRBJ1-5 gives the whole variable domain EPEVTQTPSHQVTQMGQEVILRCVPISNHLYFYWYRQILGQKVEFLVSFYNNEISEKSEIFDDQFSVERPDGSNFTLKIRSTKLEDSAMYFCASSEGRVNQPQHFGDGTRLSIL.

The CDR3 coding sequence is TGTGCCAGCAGAGAGGGACTAGCGGGTTACAATGAGCAGTTCTTC. Protein: CASREGLAGYNEQFF. V gene TRBV28 combines with J gene TRBJ2-1; 12 bases are shared with TRBD2. CDR1 MDHEN and CDR2 SYDVKM come from the germline V gene. Trimming at V came to 6 bases and at J to 4 bases, leaving 4 bases not matched to a gene. The CDR3 sequence is 15 residues long.